This passage covers 17 T cell receptor beta chains from one sample sequenced in a study of PD-L1 blockade in urothelial cancer. Assay used: immunoSEQ multiplex PCR; TCRdb lists only in-frame clones, some missing. The sample yields 35,000 to 40,000 clones, around 80% seen once. The material sequenced was PBMCs, taken around atezolizumab (anti-PD-L1) treatment. All receptors derive from a man between 65 and 85 years old with urothelial cancer.

V is TRBV5-8 and J is TRBJ2-7; 9 nucleotides agree with TRBD1. V lost 4 bases to trimming and J lost 6 bases; unmatched junction nucleotides: 8. Germline CDR1 reads SGHTS; CDR2 reads YDEGEE. The CDR3 contains 14 residues. The CDR3 protein is CASSNDRGLVEQYF. DNA for the CDR3: TGTGCCAGCAGCAACGACAGGGGGTTAGTCGAGCAGTACTTC.

The CDR3 here is CAISEQGTQSEQYF. DNA for the CDR3: TGTGCCATCAGTGAGCAGGGCACCCAATCGGAGCAGTACTTC. This chain joins TRBV10-3 and TRBJ2-7; tentatively, D is TRBD1 (5 bases). Trimming took 2 bases from V and 7 from J, leaving 15 bases between them. The CDR3 contains 14 residues. From germline, CDR1 is ENHRY and CDR2 SYGVKD.

The V call is TRBV10-3, the J call TRBJ2-3; 8 nucleotides match TRBD1. Germline values: CDR1 ENHRY, CDR2 SYGVKD. The CDR3 runs 17 residues. Germline trimming cut 0 bases from V and 3 bases from J; bases unmatched to any gene: 8. The DNA for the CDR3 is TGTGCCATCAGTGAGTCTTACGGGACAGGAAGGACAGATACGCAGTATTTT. Translated: CAISESYGTGRTDTQYF.

The V and J genes are TRBV18 and TRBJ2-7; D may be TRBD1 (6 bases). Trimming left V 4 bases short and J 3 bases short, with 10 bases between. Germline CDR1 is KGHSH and CDR2 is LQKENI. The CDR3 covers 13 residues. The CDR3 here is CASSLGQRYEQYF. The CDR3 coding sequence is TGTGCCAGCTCACTCGGACAGCGCTACGAGCAGTACTTC.

A few counts support this clone. The V gene is TRBV7-9, the J gene TRBJ1-1, with D possibly matching TRBD1 (5 bases). CDR1 and CDR2 from the germline V gene are SEHNR and FQNEAQ (reference sequence). CDR3 size: 13 residues. Trimming removed 6 bases at V and 4 bases at J, with 12 bases between. The CDR3: CASRPGGSTEAFF. CDR3 bases: TGTGCCAGCAGACCGGGGGGGAGCACTGAAGCTTTCTTT.

V usage is TRBV7-9 and J usage is TRBJ2-1; 10 nucleotides match TRBD2. CDR1 and CDR2 from the germline V gene are SEHNR and FQNEAQ (reference sequence). Trimming took 5 bases from V and 15 from J; bases not matched to a gene: 16. The length of the CDR3 is 15 residues. In DNA, the CDR3 is TGTGCCAGCAGCAGATCTAGCGGGGGCCCCGGGGTGTTGTTCTTC. Protein product: CASSRSSGGPGVLFF. The full variable domain, in which reference TRBV7-9 and TRBJ2-1 provide the parts outside the CDR3, is DTGVSQNPRHKITKRGQNVTFRCDPISEHNRLYWYRQTLGQGPEFLTYFQNEAQLEKSRLLSDRFSAERPKGSFSTLEIQRTEQGDSAMYLCASSRSSGGPGVLFFGPGTRLTVL.

The J gene is TRBJ1-1, the V gene TRBV19; a possible D gene is TRBD1 (6 bases). This CDR3 is 14 amino acids long. Trimming shortened V by 3 bases and J by 1 base, and 9 bases separated the two germline ends. The germline V gene has CDR1 LNHDA and CDR2 SQIVND (reference sequence). CDR3 coding DNA: TGTGCCAGTAGTATCACAGGGTGGAACACTGAAGCTTTCTTT. Its protein product is CASSITGWNTEAFF.

J is TRBJ2-1 and V is TRBV9; 8 nucleotides match TRBD1. Germline V lookup: CDR1 SGDLS, CDR2 YYNGEE. V shed 4 bases and J 3 bases; nucleotides not matched to a gene: 6. The length of the CDR3 is 15 residues. This chain's CDR3 is CASSPDRGYYNEQFF. The CDR3 DNA reads as TGTGCCAGCAGCCCAGACAGGGGTTACTACAATGAGCAGTTCTTC.

The chain combines TRBV27 with TRBJ2-2, with D possibly TRBD1 on 5 matching bases. Germline lookup yields CDR1 MNHEY and CDR2 SMNVEV (reference sequence). The CDR3 is 14 amino acids. Trimming stripped 3 bases from V and 6 bases from J, with 11 bases between. CDR3 loop: CASSFTGISGELFF. The DNA of the CDR3 is TGTGCCAGCAGTTTCACAGGAATCTCCGGGGAGCTGTTTTTT.

The rearrangement links TRBV5-1 to TRBJ1-1; TRBD1 matches at 7 bases. Trimming cost V 3 bases and J 4 bases; bases outside gene matches: 3. The length of the CDR3 is 13 residues. The germline V gene has CDR1 SGHRS and CDR2 YFSETQ. CDR3 bases: TGCGCCAGCAGCTCGACAGGGCTCACTGAAGCTTTCTTT. Translation: CASSSTGLTEAFF.

The V gene is TRBV28, the J gene TRBJ1-5; 7 bases are a match to TRBD1. The length of the CDR3 is 15 residues. Germline-derived CDR1 and CDR2 are MDHEN and SYDVKM. The junction had 5 bases not matched to a gene; V was cut back by 6 bases and J by 0 bases. CDR3 region: CASSRQGPSNQPQHF. CDR3 DNA sequence: TGTGCCAGCAGCCGACAGGGACCTAGCAATCAGCCCCAGCATTTT. The full variable domain, rest sourced from reference TRBV28 and TRBJ1-5, is DVKVTQSSRYLVKRTGEKVFLECVQDMDHENMFWYRQDPGLGLRLIYFSYDVKMKEKGDIPEGYSVSREKKERFSLILESASTNQTSMYLCASSRQGPSNQPQHFGDGTRLSIL.

The J gene is TRBJ2-1, the V gene TRBV19; D unclear. The germline gives CDR1 LNHDA, CDR2 SQIVND (reference sequence). Trimming shortened V by 8 bases and J by 2 bases, and 13 bases separated the two germline ends. The CDR3 runs to 14 residues. CDR3 in DNA: TGTGCCAGTTGTCGGGTCGGCACCTACAATGAGCAGTTCTTC. Protein: CASCRVGTYNEQFF.

The chain couples TRBV5-4 to TRBJ1-2; no reliable D call. The germline V gene encodes CDR1 SGHNT and CDR2 YYREEE (reference sequence). Trimming took off 10 bases at V and 3 bases at J, with 13 bases between the two ends. CDR3 length: 12 amino acids. The CDR3 loop is CAFWSGYYGYTF. The CDR3 DNA is TGTGCCTTTTGGAGCGGATACTATGGCTACACCTTC.

This clone was seen a few times. The CDR3 nucleotides are TGTGCCAGCTCACCTGGAGACAATCAGCCCCAGCATTTT. This sequence encodes CASSPGDNQPQHF. The V call is TRBV18, the J call TRBJ1-5; no clear D gene. The CDR3 has 13 residues. CDR1 is KGHSH, CDR2 LQKENI, per germline. V was shortened by 3 bases and J by 3 bases, with 6 bases between the two germline ends.

The chain joins TRBV7-2 to TRBJ2-1, with 10 bases lining up with TRBD2. This CDR3 spans 17 amino acids. V dropped 5 bases and J dropped 3; count of bases not matched to a gene: 10. The germline gives CDR1 SGHTA, CDR2 FQGNSA. The CDR3 here is CASSPGALAGVYNEQFF. The CDR3 DNA sequence: TGTGCCAGCAGCCCCGGGGCCCTAGCGGGGGTCTACAATGAGCAGTTCTTC. Full variable domain (remainder filled in from reference TRBV7-2 and TRBJ2-1): GAGVSQSPSNKVTEKGKDVELRCDPISGHTALYWYRQSLGQGLEFLIYFQGNSAPDKSGLPSDRFSAERTGGSVSTLTIQRTQQEDSAVYLCASSPGALAGVYNEQFFGPGTRLTVL.

The chain is built from TRBV30 and TRBJ2-7; possibly TRBD2 for D (7 bases). With 8 bases removed from V and 4 bases from J, the gap between germline ends came to 18 bases. The CDR3 totals 13 residues. The germline gives CDR1 GTSNPN, CDR2 SVGIG (reference sequence). The CDR3 is CAGVKGGGYEQYF. For the CDR3, the DNA is TGTGCCGGAGTGAAAGGGGGGGGTTACGAGCAGTACTTC.

This clone was detected only once. This chain links TRBV19 with TRBJ1-2; D is ambiguous. Germline CDR1 is LNHDA and CDR2 is SQIVND (reference sequence). Trimming stripped 0 bases from V and 1 base from J, with 9 bases between. This CDR3 is built from 15 residues. For the CDR3, the DNA is TGTGCCAGTAGTATAGACCCGGGTTTTAACTATGGCTACACCTTC. It specifies CASSIDPGFNYGYTF.